This section outlines one T cell receptor beta chain sequence together with its context. Which antigen it targets is not known. No much larger clonotype is one base removed from it; base qualities were not supplied. The data belong to a study of blood T cell repertoires in COVID-19 (dated by TCRdb to 2020 to 2022). Study-level background: Samples covering the acute and convalescent phases of COVID-19 were provided by collaborators in the United States, Italy and Spain. The repertoires were made available in a free public database intended to serve as a resource for research on the immune response to SARS-CoV-2. Deeply sampled blood TCRbeta repertoires from subjects exposed to, actively infected with, or recovered from COVID-19 were included in the dataset. Sample metadata almost always included a de-identified subject ID, COVID-19 status, age in years and sex. The samples were drawn from the first 160 participants of the ongoing ImmuneRACE study and from under 1,500 subjects provided by 6 global collaborators. Where available, HLA class I and class II types were obtained from metadata supplied by the sample provider rather than from assay-based typing. The material from the prospective study consisted of cDNA or gDNA derived from T cells, B-cell-depleted T cells, or PBMCs.

V and J are trimmed by 1 base and 5 bases, and the gene matches miss 3 bases of the junction. The CDR3 holds 15 amino acids from the cysteine to the phenylalanine. Left in the record is the CDR3 DNA by itself, 45 bases read in frame from the first base. The germline V gene (reference sequence) yields LNHDA for CDR1 and SQIVND for CDR2. Collaborating institutions collected whole blood in K2EDTA tubes following their own protocols. Collaborator samples were shipped for TCRbeta analysis as frozen whole blood, isolated PBMCs, or DNA extracted from either sample type. TCRbeta CDR3 regions were amplified from genomic DNA using the immunoSEQ Assay, a bias-controlled multiplex PCR. Under the source paper's analysis protocol: The number of nucleated cells in each sample was estimated from the amplification of reference gene primers within the assay. Sequence reads were collapsed and filtered to measure the absolute abundance of every unique TCRbeta CDR3 rearrangement. Productive Simpson clonality was computed per sample as the square root of Simpson's diversity index over productive rearrangements. What TCRdb holds here is the immuneACCESS table cut down to in-frame rearrangements. Part of the clones is not present; checked against another copy, under half of the missing clones reflect an unresolved V gene, and the others are unexplained. V, J and clone size reflect that table, while D and trimming were determined from the DNA. The sample table holds about 34,000 clones, of which 75% to 90% were seen once. The top ten hold 14% of the sample.

The full study reports these points: How much clinical and demographic metadata was included differed by source and by participant, and the metadata was provided uncurated.

The TCR was taken from a man aged 55 to 70 with active COVID-19. Sequencing was carried out using peripheral blood. Rearrangement joined TRBV19 to TRBJ2-5; TRBD2 lines up with 11 middle nucleotides. The CDR3 reads as follows: CASSIGSGRAETQYF. The DNA sequence follows: TGTGCCAGTAGTATAGGTAGCGGGAGGGCTGAGACCCAGTACTTC.